This paragraph reports one TCR beta chain. Its matching antigen is unknown. The data derive from a study of T cell responses to AZD1222 COVID-19 vaccine. Study conclusions and caveats: The peak T cell response came first, and repertoires were sampled only after it.

V lost 4 bases to trimming and J lost 0 bases, with 13 bases between them. The CDR3 is 15 residues long. Germline V lookup: CDR1 SGHNT, CDR2 YYREEE (reference sequence). Sequencing was performed with immunoSEQ multiplex PCR; in TCRdb, only in-frame clones are kept and a portion is missing. The sample carries some 170,000 clones, approximately 88% recorded once. The sample was peripheral blood, taken on day 0 of AZD1222 vaccination. This TCR was recovered from an adult in good health. V usage is TRBV5-4 and J usage is TRBJ2-5; weak D call: TRBD1 (5 bases). This chain's CDR3 is CASSLRSGNQETQYF. The CDR3 DNA is TGTGCCAGCAGCCTAAGGTCAGGGAACCAAGAGACCCAGTACTTC.